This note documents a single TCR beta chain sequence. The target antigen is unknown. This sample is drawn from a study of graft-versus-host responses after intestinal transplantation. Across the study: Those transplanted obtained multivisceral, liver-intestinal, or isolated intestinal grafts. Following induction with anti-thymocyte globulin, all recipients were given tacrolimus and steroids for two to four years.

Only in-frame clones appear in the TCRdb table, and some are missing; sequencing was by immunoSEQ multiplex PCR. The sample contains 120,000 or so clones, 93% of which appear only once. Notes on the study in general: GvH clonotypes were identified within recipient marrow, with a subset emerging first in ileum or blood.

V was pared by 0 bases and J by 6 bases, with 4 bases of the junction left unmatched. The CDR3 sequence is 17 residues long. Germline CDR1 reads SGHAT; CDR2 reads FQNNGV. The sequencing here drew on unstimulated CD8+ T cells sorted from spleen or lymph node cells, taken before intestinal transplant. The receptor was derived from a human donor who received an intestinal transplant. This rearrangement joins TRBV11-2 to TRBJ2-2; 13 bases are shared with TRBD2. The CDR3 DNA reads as TGTGCCAGCAGCTTAGAACTAGCGGGAGGGCCTTCCGGGGAGCTGTTTTTT. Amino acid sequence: CASSLELAGGPSGELFF.